This T cell receptor beta chain was found in a study of T cells after yellow fever vaccination. Study as a whole: The SMART-Seq v4 Ultra Low Input method served to prepare the low-cell-number fractions.

General study results and limits: Repertoires sorted by FACS could include abundant clonotypes that are contaminants from the bulk population. Just a small share of clonotypes turned up in the CD4 compartment as well as the CD8 compartment.

5'RACE template switching added a universal primer site and UMIs to TCR cDNA. TCRdb re-derived calls from the 5' RACE reads in MiXCR, one entry per CDR3 protein. The sample includes 300,000 to 450,000 distinct CDR3 sequences, roughly 8.6% of them seen just once. A word on this clonotype: Its antigen is unknown.

The sample in question was PBMCs, obtained 45 days after the first yellow fever vaccination. The receptor was isolated from a young man who received the YFV17D yellow fever vaccine.

CDR3 protein: CASSLVGRGTQYF. DNA of the CDR3: TGTGCCAGCAGCTTGGTCGGGCGGGGTACGCAGTATTTT. The V and J genes are TRBV7-2 and TRBJ2-3; possibly TRBD2 for D (6 bases). V was shortened by 3 bases and J by 8 bases, with 12 bases between the two germline ends. In germline, CDR1 is SGHTA, CDR2 FQGNSA. This CDR3 comprises 13 residues.